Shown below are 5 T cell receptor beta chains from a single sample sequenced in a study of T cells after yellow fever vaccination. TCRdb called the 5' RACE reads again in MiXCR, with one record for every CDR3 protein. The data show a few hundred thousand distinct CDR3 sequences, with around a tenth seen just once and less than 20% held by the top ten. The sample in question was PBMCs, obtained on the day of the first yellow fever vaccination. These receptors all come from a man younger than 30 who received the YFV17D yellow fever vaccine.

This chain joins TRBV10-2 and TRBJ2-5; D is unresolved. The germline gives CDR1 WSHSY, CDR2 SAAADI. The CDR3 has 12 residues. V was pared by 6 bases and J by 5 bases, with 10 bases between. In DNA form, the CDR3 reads TGCGCCAGCAGGGCCCAAATGGAGACCCAGTACTTC. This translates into CASRAQMETQYF.

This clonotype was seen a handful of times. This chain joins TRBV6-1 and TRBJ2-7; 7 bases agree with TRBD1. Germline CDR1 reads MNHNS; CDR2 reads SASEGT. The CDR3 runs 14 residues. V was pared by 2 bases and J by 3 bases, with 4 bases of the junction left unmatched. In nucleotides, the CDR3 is TGTGCCAGCAGTGAACAGGGGGTGGGCTACGAGCAGTACTTC. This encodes CASSEQGVGYEQYF.

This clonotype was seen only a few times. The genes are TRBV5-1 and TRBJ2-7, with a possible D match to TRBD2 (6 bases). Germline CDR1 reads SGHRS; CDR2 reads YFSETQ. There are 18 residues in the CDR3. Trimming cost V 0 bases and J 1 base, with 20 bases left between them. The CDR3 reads CASSLGTGGGLDSYEQYF. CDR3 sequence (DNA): TGCGCCAGCAGCTTGGGAACCGGGGGAGGCCTAGATTCCTACGAGCAGTACTTC.

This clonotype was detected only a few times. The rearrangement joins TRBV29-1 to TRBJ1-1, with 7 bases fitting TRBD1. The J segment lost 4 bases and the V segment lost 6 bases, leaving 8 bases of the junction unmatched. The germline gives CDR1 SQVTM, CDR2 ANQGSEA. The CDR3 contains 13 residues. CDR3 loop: CSVQGVRGTEAFF. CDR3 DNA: TGCAGCGTCCAGGGGGTGAGGGGCACTGAAGCTTTCTTT.

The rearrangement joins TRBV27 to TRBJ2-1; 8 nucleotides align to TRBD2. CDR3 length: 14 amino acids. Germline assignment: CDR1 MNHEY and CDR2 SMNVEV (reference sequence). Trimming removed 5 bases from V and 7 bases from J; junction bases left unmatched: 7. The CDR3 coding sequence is TGTGCCAGCAGTGTCTGGACGGGAGGGAATGAGCAGTTCTTC. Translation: CASSVWTGGNEQFF.